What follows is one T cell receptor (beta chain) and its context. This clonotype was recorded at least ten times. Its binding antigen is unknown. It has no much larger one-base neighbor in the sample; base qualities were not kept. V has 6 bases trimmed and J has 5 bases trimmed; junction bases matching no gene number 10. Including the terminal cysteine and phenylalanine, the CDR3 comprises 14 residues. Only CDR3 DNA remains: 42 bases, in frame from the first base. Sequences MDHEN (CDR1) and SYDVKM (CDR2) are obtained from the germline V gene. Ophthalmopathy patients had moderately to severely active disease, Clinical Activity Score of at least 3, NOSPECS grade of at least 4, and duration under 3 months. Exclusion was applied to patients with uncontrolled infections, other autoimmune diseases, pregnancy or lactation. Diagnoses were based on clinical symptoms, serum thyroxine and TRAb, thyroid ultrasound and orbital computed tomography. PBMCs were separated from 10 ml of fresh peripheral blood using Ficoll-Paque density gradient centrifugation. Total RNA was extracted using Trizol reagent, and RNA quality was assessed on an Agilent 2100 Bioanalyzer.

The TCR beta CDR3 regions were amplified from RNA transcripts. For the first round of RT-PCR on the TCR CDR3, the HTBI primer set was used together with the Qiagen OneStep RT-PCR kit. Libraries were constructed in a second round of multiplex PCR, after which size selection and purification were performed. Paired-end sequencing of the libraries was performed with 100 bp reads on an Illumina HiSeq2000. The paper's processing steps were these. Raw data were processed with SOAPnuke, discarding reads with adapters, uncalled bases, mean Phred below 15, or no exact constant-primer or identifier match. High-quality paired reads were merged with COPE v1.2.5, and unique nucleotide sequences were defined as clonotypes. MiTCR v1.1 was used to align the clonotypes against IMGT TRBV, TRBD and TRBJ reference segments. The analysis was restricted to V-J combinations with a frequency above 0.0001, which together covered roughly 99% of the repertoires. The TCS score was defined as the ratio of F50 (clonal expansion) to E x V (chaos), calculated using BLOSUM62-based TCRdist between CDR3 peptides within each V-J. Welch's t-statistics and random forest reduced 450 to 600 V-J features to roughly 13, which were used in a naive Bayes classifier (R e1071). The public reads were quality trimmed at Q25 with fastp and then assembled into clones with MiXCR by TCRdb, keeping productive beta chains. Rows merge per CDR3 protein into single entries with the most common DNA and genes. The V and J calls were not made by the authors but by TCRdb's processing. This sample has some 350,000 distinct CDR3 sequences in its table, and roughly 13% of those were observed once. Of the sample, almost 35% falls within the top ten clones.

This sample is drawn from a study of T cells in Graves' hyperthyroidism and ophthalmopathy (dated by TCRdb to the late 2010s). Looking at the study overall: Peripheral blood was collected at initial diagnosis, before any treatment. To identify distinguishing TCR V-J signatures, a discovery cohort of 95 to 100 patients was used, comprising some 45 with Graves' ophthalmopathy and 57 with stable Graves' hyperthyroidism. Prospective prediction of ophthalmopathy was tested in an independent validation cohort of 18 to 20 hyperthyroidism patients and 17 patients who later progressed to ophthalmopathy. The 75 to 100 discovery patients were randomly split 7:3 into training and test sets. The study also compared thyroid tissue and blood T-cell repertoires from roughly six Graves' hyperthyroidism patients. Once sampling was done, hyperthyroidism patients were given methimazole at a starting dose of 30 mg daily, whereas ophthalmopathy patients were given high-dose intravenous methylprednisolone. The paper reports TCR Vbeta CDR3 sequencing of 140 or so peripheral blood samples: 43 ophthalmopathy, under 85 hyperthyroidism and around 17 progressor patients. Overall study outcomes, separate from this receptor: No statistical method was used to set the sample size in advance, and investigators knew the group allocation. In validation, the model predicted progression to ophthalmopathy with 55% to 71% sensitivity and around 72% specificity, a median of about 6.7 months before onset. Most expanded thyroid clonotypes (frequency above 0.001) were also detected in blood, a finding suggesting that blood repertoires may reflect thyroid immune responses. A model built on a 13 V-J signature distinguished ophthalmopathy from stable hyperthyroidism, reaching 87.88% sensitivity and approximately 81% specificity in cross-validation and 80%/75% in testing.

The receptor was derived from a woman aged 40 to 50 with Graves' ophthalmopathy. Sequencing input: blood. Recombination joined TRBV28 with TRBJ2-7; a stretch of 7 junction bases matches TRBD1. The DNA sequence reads TGTGCCAGCAGGCCACCGGGACAGAACCACGAGCAGTACTTC. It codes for CASRPPGQNHEQYF.